These 3 T cell receptor beta chains originate from one sample sequenced in a study of shared clonotypes between healthy human individuals. Here immunoSEQ multiplex PCR was the method, and the copy in TCRdb shows in-frame clones only, minus some. This repertoire shows about 2 million clones, over 85% found once; its top ten account for 1% to 1.5%. Naive CD8 cells lacked CD45RO and underwent positive selection for CCR7, leaving out terminally differentiated effector memory CD45RA+ cells. The sequenced sample was naive CD8+ T cells sorted from blood. The receptors derive from a man aged 18 to 29 in good health.

On this clone: Other DNA sequences in this specimen translate into the identical CDR3. V and J are TRBV5-6 and TRBJ2-7, with D hard to call. V gave up 3 bases and J gave up 2 bases, with 6 bases separating them. Germline assignment: CDR1 SGHDT and CDR2 YYEEEE. CDR3 length: 12 residues. CDR3 in amino acids: CASSSDPYEQYF. The CDR3 DNA is TGTGCCAGCAGCTCGGACCCCTACGAGCAGTACTTC.

The V call is TRBV9, the J call TRBJ1-5, with D hard to call. The V end was cut by 8 bases, the J end by 2 bases, with 11 bases between. The V gene's germline CDR1 is SGDLS and CDR2 YYNGEE. The CDR3 totals 13 residues. The CDR3 loop is CASSHEGNQPQHF. The CDR3 region has the DNA TGTGCCAGTTCCCACGAGGGCAATCAGCCCCAGCATTTT.

The chain couples TRBV7-2 to TRBJ2-3; D is unresolved. Deletions cut 5 bases from V and 0 bases from J, with 3 bases between. This CDR3 spans 12 amino acids. Germline V gene sequence: CDR1 SGHTA, CDR2 FQGNSA. CDR3 protein: CASSQSTDTQYF. The CDR3 DNA reads as TGTGCCAGCAGCCAGAGCACAGATACGCAGTATTTT.